Shown below are 9 T cell receptor beta chains from a single sample sequenced in a study of identical twins (dated by TCRdb to about 2016). Library generation was performed with 5' RACE. Sequencing relied on an Illumina HiSeq 2000. TCRdb's own reprocessing of the public reads used fastp at Q25 and MiXCR and kept productive beta chains. Every entry covers one CDR3 protein and lists the most common genes and DNA from its rows. In all, the sample holds over 500,000 distinct CDR3 sequences, and 22% of those were seen once. The top ten clonotypes cover 0.91% of the sample. This sample was shared with a second study, whose subject was T cells expressing NK-cell markers.

Sequencing was carried out using CD4+ T cells sorted from blood. The receptors were gathered from a woman between 18 and 30 years old in good health.

At least ten counts were recorded for this clonotype. The V call is TRBV12-3 or TRBV12-4, the J call TRBJ2-6; maybe TRBD1 (7 bases). V dropped 2 bases and J dropped 1 base, with 12 bases sitting between them. The CDR3 runs to 17 residues. The CDR3 loop reads CASSLWRGRSGANVLTF. In DNA form, the CDR3 reads TGTGCCAGCAGTTTATGGAGGGGGCGGTCTGGGGCCAACGTCCTGACTTTC.

J is TRBJ2-5 and V is TRBV6-2 or TRBV6-3; 11 nucleotides align to TRBD2. The length of the CDR3 is 15 residues. V was clipped by 7 bases and J by 5 bases; unmatched bases: 9. CDR1 MNHEY and CDR2 SVGEGT come from the germline V gene. In DNA form, the CDR3 reads TGTGCCAGCATCGAGCCTAGCGGGAGGTCGGAGACCCAGTACTTC. This codes for CASIEPSGRSETQYF.

This clonotype has at least ten counts. V is TRBV20-1 and J is TRBJ1-4; the match to TRBD1 covers 7 bases. The CDR3 contains 13 residues. With V trimmed by 5 bases and J by 8 bases, 8 bases remained unmatched. The V gene's germline CDR1 is DFQATT and CDR2 SNEGSKA (reference sequence). CDR3 nucleotides: TGCAGTGCTGGCCGACAGGGTTGGGAAAAACTGTTTTTT. Its protein is CSAGRQGWEKLFF.

The V call is TRBV2, the J call TRBJ2-1, with D perhaps TRBD1 (8 bases). Germline lookup yields CDR1 SNHLY and CDR2 FYNNEI. The CDR3 runs 15 residues. V lost 4 bases and J lost 7, with 17 bases in between. The DNA for the CDR3 is TGTGCCAGCAGTGGTACAGGGGGGGTTCGGAATGAGCAGTTCTTC. Protein product: CASSGTGGVRNEQFF. Based on the CDR3 plus reference TRBV2 and TRBJ2-1, the full variable domain is EPEVTQTPSHQVTQMGQEVILRCVPISNHLYFYWYRQILGQKVEFLVSFYNNEISEKSEIFDDQFSVERPDGSNFTLKIRSTKLEDSAMYFCASSGTGGVRNEQFFGPGTRLTVL.

This clonotype was detected a few times. For the CDR3, the DNA is TGCGCCAGCAATGTGAGACAGGAGATTTACAATGAGCAGTTCTTC. Translation: CASNVRQEIYNEQFF. The chain joins TRBV10-1 to TRBJ2-1; a weak D match, TRBD1 (6 bases). Trimming removed 7 bases from V and 4 bases from J, with 17 bases in between. The CDR3 covers 15 residues. Germline values: CDR1 WNHNN, CDR2 SYGVQD (reference sequence).

The CDR3 sequence: CSAVRDTVSYEQYF. In DNA, the CDR3 is TGCAGTGCGGTCCGCGACACAGTTTCATACGAGCAGTACTTC. The chain recombines TRBV20-1 with TRBJ2-7, with D hard to call. CDR1 and CDR2 (germline): DFQATT, SNEGSKA (reference sequence). The CDR3 extends over 14 amino acids. V was trimmed by 6 bases and J by 4 bases, leaving 19 bases between them.

The chain joins TRBV4-2 to TRBJ1-2, with 11 bases aligning to TRBD1. The CDR3 has 15 amino acids. Per germline, CDR1 LGHNA and CDR2 YNFKEQ. With 2 bases clipped from V and 4 bases from J, the junction kept 3 bases outside the gene matches. This CDR3 reads CASSQMGTGGYGYTF. CDR3 coding DNA: TGTGCCAGCAGCCAAATGGGGACAGGGGGCTATGGCTACACCTTC.

V is TRBV6-1 and J is TRBJ2-7; D is perhaps TRBD2 (6 bases). CDR3 length equals 14 residues. Trimming shortened V by 5 bases and J by 0 bases, and 11 bases separated the two germline ends. The germline V gene has CDR1 MNHNS and CDR2 SASEGT. The CDR3 loop reads CASSQTRPSYEQYF. DNA of the CDR3: TGTGCCAGCAGTCAGACTAGACCCTCCTACGAGCAGTACTTC.

This clonotype was seen a handful of times. The chain employs TRBV12-3 or TRBV12-4 and TRBJ1-2, with 8 bases matching TRBD1. The CDR3 extends over 13 amino acids. The trim removed 2 bases at V and 8 bases at J, leaving 4 bases unmatched. The CDR3 sequence: CASSLQGARGYTF. CDR3 bases: TGTGCCAGCAGTTTACAGGGGGCGCGGGGCTACACCTTC.